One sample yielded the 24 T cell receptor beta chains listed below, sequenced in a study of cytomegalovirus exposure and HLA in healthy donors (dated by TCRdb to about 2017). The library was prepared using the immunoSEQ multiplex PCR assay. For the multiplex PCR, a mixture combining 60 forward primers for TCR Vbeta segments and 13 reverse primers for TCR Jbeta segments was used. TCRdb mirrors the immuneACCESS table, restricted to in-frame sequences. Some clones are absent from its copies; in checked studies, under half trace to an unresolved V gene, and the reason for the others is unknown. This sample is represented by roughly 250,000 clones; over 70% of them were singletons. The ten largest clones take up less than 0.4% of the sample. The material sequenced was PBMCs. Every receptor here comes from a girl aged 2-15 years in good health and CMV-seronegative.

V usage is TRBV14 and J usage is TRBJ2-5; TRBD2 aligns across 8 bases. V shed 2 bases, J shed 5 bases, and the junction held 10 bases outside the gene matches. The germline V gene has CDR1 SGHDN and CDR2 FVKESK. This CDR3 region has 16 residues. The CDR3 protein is CASSQTSGGAWETQYF. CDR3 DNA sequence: TGTGCCAGCAGCCAAACTTCCGGGGGGGCTTGGGAGACCCAGTACTTC.

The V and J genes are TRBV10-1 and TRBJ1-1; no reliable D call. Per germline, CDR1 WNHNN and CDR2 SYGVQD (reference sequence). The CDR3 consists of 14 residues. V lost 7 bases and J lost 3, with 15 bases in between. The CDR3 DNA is TGCGCCAGCATCGGGAGGGCCCGCTACACTGAAGCTTTCTTT. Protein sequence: CASIGRARYTEAFF.

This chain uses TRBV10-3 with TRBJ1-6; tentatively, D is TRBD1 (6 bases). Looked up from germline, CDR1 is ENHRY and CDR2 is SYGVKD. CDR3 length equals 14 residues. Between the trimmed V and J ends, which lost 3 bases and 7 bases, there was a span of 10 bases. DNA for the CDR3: TGTGCCATCAGTGATGGCAGGGGCAATTCACCCCTCCACTTT. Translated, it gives CAISDGRGNSPLHF.

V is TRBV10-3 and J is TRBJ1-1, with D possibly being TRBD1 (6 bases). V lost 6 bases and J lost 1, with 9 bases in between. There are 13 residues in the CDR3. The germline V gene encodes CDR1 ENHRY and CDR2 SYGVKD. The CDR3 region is CAISWTENTEAFF. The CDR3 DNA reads TGTGCCATCAGCTGGACAGAGAACACTGAAGCTTTCTTT.

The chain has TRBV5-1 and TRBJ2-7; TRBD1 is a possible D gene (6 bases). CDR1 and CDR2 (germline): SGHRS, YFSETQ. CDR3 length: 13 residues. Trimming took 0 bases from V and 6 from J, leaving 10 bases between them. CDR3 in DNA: TGCGCCAGCAGCTTGGATTGGGGGCCCGAGCAGTACTTC. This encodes CASSLDWGPEQYF.

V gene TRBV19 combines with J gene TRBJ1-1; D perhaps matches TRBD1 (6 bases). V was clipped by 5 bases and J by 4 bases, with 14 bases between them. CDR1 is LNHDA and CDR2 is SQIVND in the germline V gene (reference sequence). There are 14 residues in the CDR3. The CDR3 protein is CASSGNREATEAFF. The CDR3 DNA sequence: TGTGCCAGTAGTGGGAACAGGGAAGCCACTGAAGCTTTCTTT.

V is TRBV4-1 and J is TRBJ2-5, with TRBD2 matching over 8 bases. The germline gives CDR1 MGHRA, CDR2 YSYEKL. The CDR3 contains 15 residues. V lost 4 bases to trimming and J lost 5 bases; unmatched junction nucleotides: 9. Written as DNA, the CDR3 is TGCGCCAGCAGCCCCAGCGGGAGCCCGGGTGAGACCCAGTACTTC. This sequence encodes CASSPSGSPGETQYF.

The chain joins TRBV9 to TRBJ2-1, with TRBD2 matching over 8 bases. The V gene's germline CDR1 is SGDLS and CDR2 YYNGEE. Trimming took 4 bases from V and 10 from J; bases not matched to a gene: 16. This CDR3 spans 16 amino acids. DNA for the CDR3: TGTGCCAGCAGCCCCCGGGGGGGGAGCAGGGTAGGGGAGCAGTTCTTC. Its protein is CASSPRGGSRVGEQFF.

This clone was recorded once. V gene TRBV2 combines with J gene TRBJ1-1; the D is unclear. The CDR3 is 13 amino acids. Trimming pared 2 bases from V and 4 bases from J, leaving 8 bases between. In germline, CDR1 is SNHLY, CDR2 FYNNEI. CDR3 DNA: TGTGCCAGCAGTGAATTTCGGGGCACTGAAGCTTTCTTT. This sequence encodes CASSEFRGTEAFF.

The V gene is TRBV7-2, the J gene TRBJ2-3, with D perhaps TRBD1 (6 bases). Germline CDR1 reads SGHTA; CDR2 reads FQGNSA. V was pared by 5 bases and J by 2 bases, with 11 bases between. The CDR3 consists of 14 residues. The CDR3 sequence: CASSPGVLTDTQYF. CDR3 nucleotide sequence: TGTGCCAGCAGCCCAGGGGTCCTCACAGATACGCAGTATTTT.

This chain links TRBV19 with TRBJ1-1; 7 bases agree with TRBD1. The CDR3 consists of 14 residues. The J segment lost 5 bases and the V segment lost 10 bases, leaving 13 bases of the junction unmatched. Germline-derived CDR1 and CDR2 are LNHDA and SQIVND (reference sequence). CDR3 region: CATWTGRKNTEAFF. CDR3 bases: TGTGCCACGTGGACAGGAAGGAAAAATACTGAAGCTTTCTTT.

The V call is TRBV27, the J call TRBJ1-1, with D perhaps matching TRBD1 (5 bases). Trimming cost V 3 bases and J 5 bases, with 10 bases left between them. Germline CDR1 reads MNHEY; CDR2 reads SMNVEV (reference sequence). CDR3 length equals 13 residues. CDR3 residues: CASSFRGWTEAFF. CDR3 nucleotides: TGTGCCAGCAGTTTCCGGGGGTGGACTGAAGCTTTCTTT.

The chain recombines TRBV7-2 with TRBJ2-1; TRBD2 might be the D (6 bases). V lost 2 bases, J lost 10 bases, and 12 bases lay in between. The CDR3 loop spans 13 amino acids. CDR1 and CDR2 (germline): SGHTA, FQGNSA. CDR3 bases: TGTGCCAGCAGCTTAAGGTCCAGCGGGGAGCAGTTCTTC. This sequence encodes CASSLRSSGEQFF.

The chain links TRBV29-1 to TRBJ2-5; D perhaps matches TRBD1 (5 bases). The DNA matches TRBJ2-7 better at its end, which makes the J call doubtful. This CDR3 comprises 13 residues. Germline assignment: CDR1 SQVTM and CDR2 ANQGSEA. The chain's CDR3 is CSVEADSPYEQYF. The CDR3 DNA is TGCAGCGTTGAAGCCGACAGTCCCTACGAGCAGTACTTC.

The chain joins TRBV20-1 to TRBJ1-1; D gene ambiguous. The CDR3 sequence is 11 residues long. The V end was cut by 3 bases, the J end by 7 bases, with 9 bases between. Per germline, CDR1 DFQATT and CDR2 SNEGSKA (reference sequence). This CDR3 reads CSASSSVEAFF. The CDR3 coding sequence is TGCAGTGCTAGTAGTTCCGTTGAAGCTTTCTTT.

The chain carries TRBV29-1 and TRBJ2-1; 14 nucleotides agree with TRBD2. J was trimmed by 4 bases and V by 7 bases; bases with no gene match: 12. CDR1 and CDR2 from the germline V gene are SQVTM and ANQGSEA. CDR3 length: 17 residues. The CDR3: CSAGGTSGRIRYNEQFF. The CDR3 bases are TGCAGCGCCGGGGGGACTAGCGGGAGAATAAGATACAATGAGCAGTTCTTC.

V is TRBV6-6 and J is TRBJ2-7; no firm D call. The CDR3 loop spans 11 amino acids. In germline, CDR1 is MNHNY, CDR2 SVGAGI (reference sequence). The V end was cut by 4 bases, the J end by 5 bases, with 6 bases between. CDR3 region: CASSFFNEQYF. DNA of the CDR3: TGTGCCAGCAGTTTTTTTAACGAGCAGTACTTC.

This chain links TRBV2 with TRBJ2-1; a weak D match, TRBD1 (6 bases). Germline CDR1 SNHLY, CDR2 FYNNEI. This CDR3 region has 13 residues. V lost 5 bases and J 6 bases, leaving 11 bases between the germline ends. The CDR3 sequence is CASSSGQTNEQFF. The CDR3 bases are TGTGCCAGCAGTAGTGGACAGACCAATGAGCAGTTCTTC. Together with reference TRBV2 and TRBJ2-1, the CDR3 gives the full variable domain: EPEVTQTPSHQVTQMGQEVILRCVPISNHLYFYWYRQILGQKVEFLVSFYNNEISEKSEIFDDQFSVERPDGSNFTLKIRSTKLEDSAMYFCASSSGQTNEQFFGPGTRLTVL.

The CDR3 region is CASIDLRGTGDDQPQHF. The DNA for the CDR3 is TGTGCCAGCATCGACCTCCGAGGGACAGGGGACGATCAGCCCCAGCATTTT. The chain is built from TRBV5-8 and TRBJ1-5; 10 bases are a match to TRBD1. With 6 bases clipped from V and 5 bases from J, the junction kept 14 bases outside the gene matches. Germline V lookup: CDR1 SGHTS, CDR2 YDEGEE. The CDR3 has 17 amino acids.

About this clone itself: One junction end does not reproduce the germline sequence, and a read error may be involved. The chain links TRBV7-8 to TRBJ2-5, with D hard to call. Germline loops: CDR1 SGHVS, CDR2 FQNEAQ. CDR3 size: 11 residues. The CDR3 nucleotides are TGTGCCAGCAGCTTAAGTGAGATCCAGTACTTC. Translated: CASSLSEIQYF.

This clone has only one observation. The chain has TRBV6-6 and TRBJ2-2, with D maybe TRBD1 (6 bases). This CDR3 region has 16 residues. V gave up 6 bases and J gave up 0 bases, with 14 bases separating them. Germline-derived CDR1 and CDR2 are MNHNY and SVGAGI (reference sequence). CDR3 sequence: CASRTRQVANTGELFF. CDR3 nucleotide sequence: TGTGCCAGCAGGACCCGACAGGTAGCGAACACCGGGGAGCTGTTTTTT.

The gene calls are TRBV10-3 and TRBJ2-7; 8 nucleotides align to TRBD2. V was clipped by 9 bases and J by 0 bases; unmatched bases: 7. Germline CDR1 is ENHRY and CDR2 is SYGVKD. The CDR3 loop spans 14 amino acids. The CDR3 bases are TGTGCCATACAAGCGGGAGCCTCCTCCTACGAGCAGTACTTC. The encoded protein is CAIQAGASSYEQYF.

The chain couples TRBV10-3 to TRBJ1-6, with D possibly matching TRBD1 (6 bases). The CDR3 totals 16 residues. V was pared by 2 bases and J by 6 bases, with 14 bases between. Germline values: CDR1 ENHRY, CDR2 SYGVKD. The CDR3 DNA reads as TGTGCCATCAGTGAGGGTAGAGGGGGATCTAATTCACCCCTCCACTTT. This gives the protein CAISEGRGGSNSPLHF.

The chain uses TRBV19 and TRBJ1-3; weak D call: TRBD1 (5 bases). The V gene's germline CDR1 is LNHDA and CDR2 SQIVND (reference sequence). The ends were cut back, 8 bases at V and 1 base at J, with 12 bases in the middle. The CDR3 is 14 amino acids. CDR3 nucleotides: TGTGCCAGTTTGACAGTGGGATCTGGAAACACCATATATTTT. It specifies CASLTVGSGNTIYF. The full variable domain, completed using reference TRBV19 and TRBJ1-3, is DGGITQSPKYLFRKEGQNVTLSCEQNLNHDAMYWYRQDPGQGLRLIYYSQIVNDFQKGDIAEGYSVSREKKESFPLTVTSAQKNPTAFYLCASLTVGSGNTIYFGEGSWLTVV.